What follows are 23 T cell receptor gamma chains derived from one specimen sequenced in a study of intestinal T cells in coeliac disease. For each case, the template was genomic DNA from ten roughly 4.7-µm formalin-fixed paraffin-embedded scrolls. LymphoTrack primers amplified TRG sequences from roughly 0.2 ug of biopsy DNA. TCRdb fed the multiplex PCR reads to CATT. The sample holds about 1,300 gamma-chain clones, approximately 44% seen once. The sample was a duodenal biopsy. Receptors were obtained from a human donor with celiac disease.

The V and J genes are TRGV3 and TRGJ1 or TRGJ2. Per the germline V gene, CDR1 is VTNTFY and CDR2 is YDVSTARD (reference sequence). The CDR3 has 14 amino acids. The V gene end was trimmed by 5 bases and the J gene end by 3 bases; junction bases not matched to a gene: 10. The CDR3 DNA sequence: TGTGCCACCTGGGGGCTTTTTTTTTATTATAAGAAACTCTTT. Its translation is CATWGLFFYYKKLF.

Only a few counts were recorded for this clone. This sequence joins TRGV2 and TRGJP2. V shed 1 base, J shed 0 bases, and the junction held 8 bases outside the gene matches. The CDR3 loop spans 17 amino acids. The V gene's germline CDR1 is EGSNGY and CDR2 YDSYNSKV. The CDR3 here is CATWDGKNHSSDWIKTF. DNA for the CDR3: TGTGCCACCTGGGACGGCAAAAATCATAGTAGTGATTGGATCAAGACGTTT.

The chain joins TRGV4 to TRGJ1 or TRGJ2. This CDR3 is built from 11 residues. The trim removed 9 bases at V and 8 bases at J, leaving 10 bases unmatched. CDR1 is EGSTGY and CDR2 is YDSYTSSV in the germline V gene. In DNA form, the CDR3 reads TGTGCCACCGTCAAGACGGATAAGAAACTCTTT. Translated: CATVKTDKKLF.

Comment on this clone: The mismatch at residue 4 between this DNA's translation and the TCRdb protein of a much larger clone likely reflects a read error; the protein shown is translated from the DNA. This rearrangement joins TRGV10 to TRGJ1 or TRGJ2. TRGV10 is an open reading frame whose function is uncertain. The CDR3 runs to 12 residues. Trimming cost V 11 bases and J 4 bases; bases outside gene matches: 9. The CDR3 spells CAARDFYYKKLF. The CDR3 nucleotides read TGTGCTGCGCGGGACTTCTATTATAAGAAACTCTTT.

CDR3 amino acids: CADLGQAARKKLF. CDR3 nucleotide sequence: TGTGCCGACCTGGGACAGGCGGCCAGAAAGAAACTCTTT. The rearrangement uses TRGV5 and TRGJ1 or TRGJ2. CDR1 is VINAFY, CDR2 YDVSNSKD, per germline. The CDR3 spans 13 residues. Trimming at V came to 12 bases and at J to 10 bases, leaving 21 bases not matched to a gene.

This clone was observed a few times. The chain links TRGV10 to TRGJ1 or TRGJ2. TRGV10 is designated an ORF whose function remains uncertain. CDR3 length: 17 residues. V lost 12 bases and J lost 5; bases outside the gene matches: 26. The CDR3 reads CAAWDYRALRIDYKKLF. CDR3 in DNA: TGTGCTGCATGGGATTATAGAGCCCTAAGGATTGATTATAAGAAACTCTTT.

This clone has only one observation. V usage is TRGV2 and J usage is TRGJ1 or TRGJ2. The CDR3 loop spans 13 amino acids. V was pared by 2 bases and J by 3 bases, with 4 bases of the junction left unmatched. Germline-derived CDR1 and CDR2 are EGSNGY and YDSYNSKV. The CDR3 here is CATWDVFYYKKLF. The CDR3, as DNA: TGTGCCACCTGGGACGTATTTTATTATAAGAAACTCTTT.

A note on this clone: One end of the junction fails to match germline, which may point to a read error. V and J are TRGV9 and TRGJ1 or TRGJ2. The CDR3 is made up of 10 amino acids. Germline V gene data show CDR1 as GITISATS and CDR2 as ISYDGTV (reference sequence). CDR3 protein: CALWEGRLFF. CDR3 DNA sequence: TGTGCCTTGTGGGAGGGGCGCCTGTTCTTT.

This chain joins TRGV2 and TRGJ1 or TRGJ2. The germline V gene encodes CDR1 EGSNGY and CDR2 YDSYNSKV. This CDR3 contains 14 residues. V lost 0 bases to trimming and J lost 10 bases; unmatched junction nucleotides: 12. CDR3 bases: TGTGCCACCTGGGACGGGTACTGGGGTATAAAGAAACTCTTT. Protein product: CATWDGYWGIKKLF.

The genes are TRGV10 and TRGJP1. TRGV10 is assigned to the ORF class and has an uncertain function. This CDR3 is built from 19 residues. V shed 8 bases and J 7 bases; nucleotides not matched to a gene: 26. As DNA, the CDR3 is TGTGCTGCGTGGGATTTAGGCCCCAAGAATATACCACTTGGTTGGTTCAAGATATTT. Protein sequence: CAAWDLGPKNIPLGWFKIF.

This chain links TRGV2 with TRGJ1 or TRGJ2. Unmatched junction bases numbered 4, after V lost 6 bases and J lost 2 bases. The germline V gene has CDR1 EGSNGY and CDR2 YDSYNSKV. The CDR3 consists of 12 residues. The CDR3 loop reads CATWTYYYKKLF. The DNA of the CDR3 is TGTGCCACCTGGACCTATTATTATAAGAAACTCTTT.

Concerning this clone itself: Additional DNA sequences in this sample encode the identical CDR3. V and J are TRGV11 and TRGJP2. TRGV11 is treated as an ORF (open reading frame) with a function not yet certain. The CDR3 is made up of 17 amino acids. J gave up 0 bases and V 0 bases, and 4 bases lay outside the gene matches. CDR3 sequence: CACWIRHVHSSDWIKTF. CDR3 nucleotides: TGTGCCTGCTGGATTAGGCACGTGCATAGTAGTGATTGGATCAAGACGTTT.

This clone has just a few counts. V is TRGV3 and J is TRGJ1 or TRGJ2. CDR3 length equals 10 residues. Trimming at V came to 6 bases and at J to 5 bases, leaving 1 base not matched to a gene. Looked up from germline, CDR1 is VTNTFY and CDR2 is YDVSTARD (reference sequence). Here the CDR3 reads CATWNYKKLF. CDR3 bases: TGTGCCACCTGGAATTATAAGAAACTCTTT.

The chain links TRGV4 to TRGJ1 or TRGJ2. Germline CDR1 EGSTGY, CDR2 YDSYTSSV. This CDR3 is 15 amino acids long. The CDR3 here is CAPEMEQNYYYKKLF. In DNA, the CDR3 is TGTGCGCCTGAGATGGAACAAAACTATTATTATAAGAAACTCTTT.

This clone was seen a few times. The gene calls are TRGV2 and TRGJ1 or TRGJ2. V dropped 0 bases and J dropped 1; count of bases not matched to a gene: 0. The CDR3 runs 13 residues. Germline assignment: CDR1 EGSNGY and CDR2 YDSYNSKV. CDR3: CATWDGNYYKKLF. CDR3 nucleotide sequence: TGTGCCACCTGGGACGGGAATTATTATAAGAAACTCTTT.

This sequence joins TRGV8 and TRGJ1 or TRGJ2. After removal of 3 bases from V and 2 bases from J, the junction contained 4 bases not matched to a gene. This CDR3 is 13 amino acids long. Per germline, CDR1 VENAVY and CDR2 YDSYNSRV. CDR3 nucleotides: TGTGCCACCTGGGATTCGGATTATTATAAGAAACTCTTT. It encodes CATWDSDYYKKLF.

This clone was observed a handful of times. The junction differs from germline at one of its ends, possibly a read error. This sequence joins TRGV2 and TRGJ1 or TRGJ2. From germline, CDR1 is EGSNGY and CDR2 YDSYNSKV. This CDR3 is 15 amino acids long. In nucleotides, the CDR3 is TGTGCCACCTGGAACGGGTCGCTGATTTATTATAAGAAACTCTTT. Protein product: CATWNGSLIYYKKLF.

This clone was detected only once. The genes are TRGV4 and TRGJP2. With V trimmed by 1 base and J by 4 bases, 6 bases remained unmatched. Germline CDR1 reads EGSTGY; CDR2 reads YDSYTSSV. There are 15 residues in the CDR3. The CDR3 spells CATWDGAPSDWIKTF. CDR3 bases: TGTGCCACCTGGGATGGTGCCCCTAGTGATTGGATCAAGACGTTT.

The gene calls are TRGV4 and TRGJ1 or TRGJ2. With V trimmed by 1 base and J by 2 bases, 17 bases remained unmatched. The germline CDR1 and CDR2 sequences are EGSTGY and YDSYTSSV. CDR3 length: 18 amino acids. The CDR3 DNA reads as TGTGCCACCTGGGATGGTCCCCGGAATGTTGCGTATTATTATAAGAAACTCTTT. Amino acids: CATWDGPRNVAYYYKKLF.

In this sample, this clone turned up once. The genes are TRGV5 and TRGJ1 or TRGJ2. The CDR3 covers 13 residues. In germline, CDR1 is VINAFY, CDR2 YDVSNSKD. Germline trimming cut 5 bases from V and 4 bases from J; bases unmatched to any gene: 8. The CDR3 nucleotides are TGTGCCACCTGGGGGGGGGGGTATTATAAGAAACTCTTT. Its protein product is CATWGGGYYKKLF.

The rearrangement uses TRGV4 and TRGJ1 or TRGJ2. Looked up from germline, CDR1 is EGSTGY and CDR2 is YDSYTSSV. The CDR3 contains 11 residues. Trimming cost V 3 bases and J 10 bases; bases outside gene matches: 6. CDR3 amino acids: CATWDKMKKLF. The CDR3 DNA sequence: TGTGCCACCTGGGATAAGATGAAGAAACTCTTT.

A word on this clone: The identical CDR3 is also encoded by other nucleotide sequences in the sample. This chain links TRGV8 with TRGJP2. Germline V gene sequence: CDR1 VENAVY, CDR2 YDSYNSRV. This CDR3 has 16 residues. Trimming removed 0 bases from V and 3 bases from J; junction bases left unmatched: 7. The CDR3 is CATWDRPRGSDWIKTF. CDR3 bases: TGTGCCACCTGGGATAGGCCTCGGGGTAGTGATTGGATCAAGACGTTT.

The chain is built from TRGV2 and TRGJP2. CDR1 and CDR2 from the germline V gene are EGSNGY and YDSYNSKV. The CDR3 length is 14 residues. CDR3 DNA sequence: TGTGCACCTGGGACGGGCGGTAGTGATTGGATCAAGACGTTT. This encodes CAPGTGGSDWIKTF.